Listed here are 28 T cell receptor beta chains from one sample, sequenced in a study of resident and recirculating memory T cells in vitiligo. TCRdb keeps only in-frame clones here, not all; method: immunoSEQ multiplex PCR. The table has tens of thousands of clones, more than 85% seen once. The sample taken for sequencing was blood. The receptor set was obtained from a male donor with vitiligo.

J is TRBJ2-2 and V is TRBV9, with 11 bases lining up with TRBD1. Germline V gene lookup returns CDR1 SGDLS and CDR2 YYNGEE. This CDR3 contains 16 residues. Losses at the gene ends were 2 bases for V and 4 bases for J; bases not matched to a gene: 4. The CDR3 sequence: CASSVRGQGATGELFF. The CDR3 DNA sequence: TGTGCCAGCAGCGTTAGAGGACAGGGGGCCACCGGGGAGCTGTTTTTT. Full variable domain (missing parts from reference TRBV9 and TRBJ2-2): DSGVTQTPKHLITATGQRVTLRCSPRSGDLSVYWYQQSLDQGLQFLIQYYNGEERAKGNILERFSAQQFPDLHSELNLSSLELGDSALYFCASSVRGQGATGELFFGEGSRLTVL.

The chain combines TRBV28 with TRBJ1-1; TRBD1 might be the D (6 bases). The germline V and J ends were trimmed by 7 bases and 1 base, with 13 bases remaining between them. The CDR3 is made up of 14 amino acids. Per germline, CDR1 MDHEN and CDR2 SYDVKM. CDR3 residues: CASKGGGRNTEAFF. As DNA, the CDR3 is TGTGCCAGCAAGGGGGGGGGCCGGAACACTGAAGCTTTCTTT.

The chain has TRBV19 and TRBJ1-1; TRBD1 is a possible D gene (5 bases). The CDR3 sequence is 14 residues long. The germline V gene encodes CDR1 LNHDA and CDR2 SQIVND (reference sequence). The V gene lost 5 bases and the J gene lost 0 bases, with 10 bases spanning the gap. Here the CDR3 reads CASSPAGLNTEAFF. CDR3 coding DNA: TGTGCCAGTAGTCCCGCGGGGCTGAACACTGAAGCTTTCTTT.

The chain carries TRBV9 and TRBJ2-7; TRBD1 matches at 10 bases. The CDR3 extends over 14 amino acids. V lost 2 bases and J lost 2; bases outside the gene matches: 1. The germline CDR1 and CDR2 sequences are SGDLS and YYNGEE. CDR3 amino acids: CASSVGQGAYEQYF. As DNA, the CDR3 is TGTGCCAGCAGCGTCGGACAGGGGGCCTACGAGCAGTACTTC.

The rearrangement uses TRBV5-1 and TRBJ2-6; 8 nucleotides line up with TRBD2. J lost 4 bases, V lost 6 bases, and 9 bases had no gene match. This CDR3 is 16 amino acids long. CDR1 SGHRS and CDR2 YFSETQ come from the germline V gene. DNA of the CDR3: TGCGCCAGCAAAAGGGTAGCGGGGTCCGGGGCCAACGTCCTGACTTTC. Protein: CASKRVAGSGANVLTF.

Written as DNA, the CDR3 is TGTGCCAGCAGCTTGGGACAGGGGGTAATCTTAGGCCGGGATGGCTACACCTTC. This sequence encodes CASSLGQGVILGRDGYTF. The rearrangement uses TRBV5-4 and TRBJ1-2; TRBD1 matches at 9 bases. Trimming cost V 0 bases and J 6 bases; bases outside gene matches: 15. The CDR3 totals 18 residues. Germline CDR1 reads SGHNT; CDR2 reads YYREEE (reference sequence).

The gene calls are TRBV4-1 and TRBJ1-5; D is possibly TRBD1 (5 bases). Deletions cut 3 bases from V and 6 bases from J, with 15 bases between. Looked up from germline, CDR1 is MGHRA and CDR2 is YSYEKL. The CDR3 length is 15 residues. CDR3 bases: TGCGCCAGCAGCCAGCCTGGGGGGGGAACTCAGCCCCAGCATTTT. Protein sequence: CASSQPGGGTQPQHF.

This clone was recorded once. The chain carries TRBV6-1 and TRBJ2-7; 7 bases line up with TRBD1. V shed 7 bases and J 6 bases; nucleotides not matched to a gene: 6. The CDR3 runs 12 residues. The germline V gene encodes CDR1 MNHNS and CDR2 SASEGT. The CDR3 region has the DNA TGTGCCAGCAATAAACAGGGGTTCGAGCAGTACTTC. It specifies CASNKQGFEQYF.

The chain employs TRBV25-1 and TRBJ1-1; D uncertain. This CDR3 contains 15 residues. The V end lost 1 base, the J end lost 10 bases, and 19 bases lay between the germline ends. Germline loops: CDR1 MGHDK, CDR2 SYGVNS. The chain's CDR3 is CASSESRVLEGGAFF. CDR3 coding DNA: TGTGCCAGCAGTGAATCTAGGGTATTGGAGGGAGGAGCTTTCTTT.

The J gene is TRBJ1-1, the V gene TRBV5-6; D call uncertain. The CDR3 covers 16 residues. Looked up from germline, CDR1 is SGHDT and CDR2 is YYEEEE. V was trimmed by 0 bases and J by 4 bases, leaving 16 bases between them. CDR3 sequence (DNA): TGTGCCAGCAGCTTGGGTCGTCAGTTAAGATTCACTGAAGCTTTCTTT. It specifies CASSLGRQLRFTEAFF.

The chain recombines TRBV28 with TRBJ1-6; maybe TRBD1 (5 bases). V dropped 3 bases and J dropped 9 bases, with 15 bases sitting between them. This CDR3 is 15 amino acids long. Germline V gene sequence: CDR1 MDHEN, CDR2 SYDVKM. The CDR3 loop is CASSFLDSKGSPLHF. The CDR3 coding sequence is TGTGCCAGCAGTTTCCTTGACAGTAAGGGTTCACCCCTCCACTTT.

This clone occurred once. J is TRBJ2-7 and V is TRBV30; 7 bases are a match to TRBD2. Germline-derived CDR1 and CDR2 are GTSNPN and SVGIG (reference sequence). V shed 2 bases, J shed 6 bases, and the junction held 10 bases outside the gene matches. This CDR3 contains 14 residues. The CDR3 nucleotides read TGTGCCTGGAGTCAGCAAGGGACTAAGGCCGAGCAGTACTTC. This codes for CAWSQQGTKAEQYF.

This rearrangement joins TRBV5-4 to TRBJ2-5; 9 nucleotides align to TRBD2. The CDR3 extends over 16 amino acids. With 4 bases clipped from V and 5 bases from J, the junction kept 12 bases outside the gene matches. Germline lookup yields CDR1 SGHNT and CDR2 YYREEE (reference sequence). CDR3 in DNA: TGTGCCAGCAGCCAAACGGGACTAGCTTGGAGGGAGACCCAGTACTTC. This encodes CASSQTGLAWRETQYF.

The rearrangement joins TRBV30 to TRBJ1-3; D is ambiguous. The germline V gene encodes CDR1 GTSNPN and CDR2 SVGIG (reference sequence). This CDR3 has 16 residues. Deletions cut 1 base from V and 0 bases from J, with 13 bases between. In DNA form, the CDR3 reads TGTGCCTGGAGTGGGGTGGAGACCCTCTCTGGAAACACCATATATTTT. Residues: CAWSGVETLSGNTIYF.

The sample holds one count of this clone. CDR3 DNA sequence: TGTGCCAGCAGTGAGTCGGGACAGGGAAATCAGCCCCAGCATTTT. This encodes CASSESGQGNQPQHF. This chain connects TRBV6-4 to TRBJ1-5; 9 bases align to TRBD1. Germline values: CDR1 MRHNA, CDR2 SNTAGT. This CDR3 has 15 residues. V shed 3 bases, J shed 4 bases, and the junction held 4 bases outside the gene matches.

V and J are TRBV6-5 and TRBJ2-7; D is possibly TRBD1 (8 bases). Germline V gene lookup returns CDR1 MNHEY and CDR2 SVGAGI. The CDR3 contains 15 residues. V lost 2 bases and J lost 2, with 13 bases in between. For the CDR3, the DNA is TGTGCCAGCAGTTACATCACAGGGGGGGCCTACGAGCAGTACTTC. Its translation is CASSYITGGAYEQYF.

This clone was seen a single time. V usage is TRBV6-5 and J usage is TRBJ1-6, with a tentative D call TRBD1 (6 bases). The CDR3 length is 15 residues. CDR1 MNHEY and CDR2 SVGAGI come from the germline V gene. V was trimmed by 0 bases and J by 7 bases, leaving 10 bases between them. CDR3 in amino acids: CASSYSGGRNSPLHF. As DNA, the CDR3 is TGTGCCAGCAGTTACTCCGGGGGGCGGAATTCACCCCTCCACTTT.

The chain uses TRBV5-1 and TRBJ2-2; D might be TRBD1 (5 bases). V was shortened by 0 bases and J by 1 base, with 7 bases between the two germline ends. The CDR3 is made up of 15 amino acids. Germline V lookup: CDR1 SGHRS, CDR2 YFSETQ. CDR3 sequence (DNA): TGCGCCAGCAGCTTGGAAGACAGGAACACCGGGGAGCTGTTTTTT. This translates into CASSLEDRNTGELFF.

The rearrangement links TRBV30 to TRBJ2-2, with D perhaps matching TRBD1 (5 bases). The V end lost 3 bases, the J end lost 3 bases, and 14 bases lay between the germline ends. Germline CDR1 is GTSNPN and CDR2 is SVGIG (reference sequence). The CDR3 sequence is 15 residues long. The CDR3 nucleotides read TGTGCCTGGAGAGGGGCTAGTCGTGACACCGGGGAGCTGTTTTTT. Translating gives CAWRGASRDTGELFF.

Written as DNA, the CDR3 is TGTGCCAGCAGTGTGGGACAGGATAGCAATCAGCCCCAGCATTTT. Protein: CASSVGQDSNQPQHF. V gene TRBV25-1 combines with J gene TRBJ1-5; 8 bases match TRBD1. V gave up 4 bases and J gave up 0 bases; unmatched junction bases: 2. Germline V gene sequence: CDR1 MGHDK, CDR2 SYGVNS. The CDR3 is made up of 15 amino acids.

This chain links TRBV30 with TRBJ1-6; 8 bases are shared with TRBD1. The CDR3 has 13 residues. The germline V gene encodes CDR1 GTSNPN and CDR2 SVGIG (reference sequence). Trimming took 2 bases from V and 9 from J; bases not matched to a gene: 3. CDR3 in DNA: TGTGCCTGGAGTCGCCAGGGGGCTTCACCCCTCCACTTT. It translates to CAWSRQGASPLHF.

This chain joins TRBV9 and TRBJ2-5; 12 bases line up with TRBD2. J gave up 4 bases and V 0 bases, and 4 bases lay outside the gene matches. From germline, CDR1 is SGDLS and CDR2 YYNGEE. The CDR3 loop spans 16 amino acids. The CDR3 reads CASSVGGLAGSETQYF. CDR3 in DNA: TGTGCCAGCAGCGTAGGTGGACTAGCGGGGTCAGAGACCCAGTACTTC.

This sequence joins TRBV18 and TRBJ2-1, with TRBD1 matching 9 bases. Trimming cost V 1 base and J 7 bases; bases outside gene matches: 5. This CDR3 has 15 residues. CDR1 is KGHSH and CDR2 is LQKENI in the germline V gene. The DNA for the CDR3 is TGTGCCAGCTCACCACGGGACAGGGTGTGGAATGAGCAGTTCTTC. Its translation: CASSPRDRVWNEQFF.

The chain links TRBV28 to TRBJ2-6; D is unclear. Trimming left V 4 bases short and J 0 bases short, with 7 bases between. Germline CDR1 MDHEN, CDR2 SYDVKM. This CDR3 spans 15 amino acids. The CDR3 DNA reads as TGTGCCAGCAGTTATAGTACCTCTGGGGCCAACGTCCTGACTTTC. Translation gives CASSYSTSGANVLTF.

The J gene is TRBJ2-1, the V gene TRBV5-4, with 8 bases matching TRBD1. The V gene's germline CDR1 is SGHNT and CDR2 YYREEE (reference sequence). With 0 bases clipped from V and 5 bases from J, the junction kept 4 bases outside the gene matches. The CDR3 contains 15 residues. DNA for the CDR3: TGTGCCAGCAGCTTGGCAGGGGGCGGGAACAATGAGCAGTTCTTC. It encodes CASSLAGGGNNEQFF.

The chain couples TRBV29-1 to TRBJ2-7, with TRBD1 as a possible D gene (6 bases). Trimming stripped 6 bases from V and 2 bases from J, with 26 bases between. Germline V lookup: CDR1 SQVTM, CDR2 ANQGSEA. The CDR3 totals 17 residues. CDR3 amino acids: CSVADRTALRSTYEQYF. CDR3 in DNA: TGCAGCGTCGCTGACCGGACAGCCCTGCGGAGCACCTACGAGCAGTACTTC.

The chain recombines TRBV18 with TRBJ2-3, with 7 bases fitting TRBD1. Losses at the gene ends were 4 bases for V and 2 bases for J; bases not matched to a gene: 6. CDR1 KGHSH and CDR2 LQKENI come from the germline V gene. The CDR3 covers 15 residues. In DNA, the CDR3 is TGTGCCAGCTCACGCTCGGGACAGTTCACAGATACGCAGTATTTT. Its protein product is CASSRSGQFTDTQYF.

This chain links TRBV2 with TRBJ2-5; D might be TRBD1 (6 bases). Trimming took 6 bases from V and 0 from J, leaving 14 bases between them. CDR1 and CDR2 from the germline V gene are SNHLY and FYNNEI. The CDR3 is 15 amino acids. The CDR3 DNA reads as TGTGCCAGCAGGGGGGCGATGGTGTACCAAGAGACCCAGTACTTC. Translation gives CASRGAMVYQETQYF.